These T cell receptor beta chains were read from a single sample in a study of regulatory T cells in long-lasting Graves disease. TCRdb called the multiplex PCR reads again in MiXCR, with one record for every CDR3 protein. The data contain roughly 500,000 distinct CDR3 sequences, roughly a fifth of them singletons. Sequencing used peripheral blood mononuclear cells (PBMCs), obtained when the disease was refractory, from a patient treated with antithyroid drugs. These TCRs come from a female donor with Graves disease. Both conserved end residues are part of each CDR3. Fields, in order: CDR3 protein, CDR3 DNA, V gene, J gene, clone size, D gene, CDR3 length. The D gene is left open where the match is weak. Expanded clones get a size class; other rows say once, few or many, or leave the size out.

CASSSRTDSYEQYF	TGTGCCAGCAGCTCCCGGACCGACTCCTACGAGCAGTACTTC	TRBV11-2	TRBJ2-7	many	.	14
CASSLGLEPQHF	TGTGCCAGCAGCTTAGGGTTGGAGCCCCAGCATTTT	TRBV7-2	TRBJ1-5	.	.	12
CASSRTGTVNTEAFF	TGTGCCAGCAGTAGGACCGGGACCGTGAACACTGAAGCTTTCTTT	TRBV27	TRBJ1-1	many	.	15
CASSTQRAFTSTIYF	TGTGCCAGCAGTACCCAGCGAGCCTTCACTTCCACCATATATTTT	TRBV2	TRBJ1-3	many	.	15
CASSIYSGGARETQYF	TGTGCCAGCAGCATTTATAGCGGGGGGGCCAGAGAGACCCAGTACTTC	TRBV9	TRBJ2-5	few	TRBD2	16
CAIGDPGGWDGHTF	TGTGCCATCGGGGACCCAGGGGGCTGGGATGGCCACACCTTC	TRBV10-3	TRBJ1-2	.	TRBD1	14
CASSTNDRVWETQYF	TGTGCCAGCAGCACCAATGACAGGGTTTGGGAGACCCAGTACTTC	TRBV6-1	TRBJ2-5	many	TRBD1	15
CASSLMDIDGNTIYF	TGTGCCAGCAGCTTAATGGACATTGATGGAAACACCATATATTTT	TRBV7-9	TRBJ1-3	.	.	15
CASSRPAGYEQYF	TGTGCCAGCAGCCGCCCGGCAGGGTATGAGCAGTACTTC	TRBV7-8	TRBJ2-7	.	.	13
CASSHRLGGFGSGNTIYF	TGTGCCAGCAGCCACCGTTTGGGGGGTTTCGGCTCTGGAAACACCATATATTTT	TRBV13	TRBJ1-3	.	.	18
CATSAPGTDFQETQYF	TGTGCCACCAGTGCACCCGGGACAGACTTTCAAGAGACCCAGTACTTC	TRBV24-1	TRBJ2-5	many	TRBD1	16
CASSQSGGGSYEQYF	TGTGCCAGCAGTCAAAGCGGGGGGGGATCCTACGAGCAGTACTTC	TRBV12-3/TRBV12-4	TRBJ2-7	many	TRBD2	15